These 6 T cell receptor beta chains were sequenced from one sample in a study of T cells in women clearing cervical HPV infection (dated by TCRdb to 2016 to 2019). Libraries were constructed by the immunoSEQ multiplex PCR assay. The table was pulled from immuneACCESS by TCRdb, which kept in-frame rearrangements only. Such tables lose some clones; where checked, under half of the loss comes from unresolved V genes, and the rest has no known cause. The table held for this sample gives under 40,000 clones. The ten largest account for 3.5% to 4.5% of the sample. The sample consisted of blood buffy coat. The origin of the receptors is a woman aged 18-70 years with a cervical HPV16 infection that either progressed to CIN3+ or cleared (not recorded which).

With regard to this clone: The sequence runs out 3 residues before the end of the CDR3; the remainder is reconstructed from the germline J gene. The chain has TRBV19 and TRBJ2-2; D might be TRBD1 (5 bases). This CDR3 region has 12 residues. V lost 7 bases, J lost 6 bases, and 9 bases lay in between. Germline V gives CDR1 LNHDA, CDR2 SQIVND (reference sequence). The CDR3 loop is CASIGAPGELFF. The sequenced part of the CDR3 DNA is TGTGCCAGTATAGGGGCGCCCGGGGAG.

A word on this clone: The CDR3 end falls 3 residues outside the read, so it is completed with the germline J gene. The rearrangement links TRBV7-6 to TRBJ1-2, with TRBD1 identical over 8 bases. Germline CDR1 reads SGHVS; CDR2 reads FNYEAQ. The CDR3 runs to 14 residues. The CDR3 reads CASSLGGQGYDYTF. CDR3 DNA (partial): TGTGCCAGCAGCTTAGGAGGACAGGGTTACGAC.

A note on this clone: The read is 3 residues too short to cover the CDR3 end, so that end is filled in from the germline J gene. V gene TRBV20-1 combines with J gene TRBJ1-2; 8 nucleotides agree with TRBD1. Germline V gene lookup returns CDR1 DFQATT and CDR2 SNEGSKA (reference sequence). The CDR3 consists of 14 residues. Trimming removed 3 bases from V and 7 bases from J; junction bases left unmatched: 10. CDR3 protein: CSASRTGPISGYTF. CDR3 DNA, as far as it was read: TGCAGTGCTAGCCGGACAGGGCCCATTAGTGGC.

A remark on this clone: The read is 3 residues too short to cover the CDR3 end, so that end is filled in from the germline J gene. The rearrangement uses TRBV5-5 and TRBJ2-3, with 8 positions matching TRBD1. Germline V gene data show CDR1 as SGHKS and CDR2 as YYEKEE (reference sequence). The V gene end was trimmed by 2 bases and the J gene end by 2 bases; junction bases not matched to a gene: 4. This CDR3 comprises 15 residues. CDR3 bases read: TGTGCCAGCAGCTTCCGGGACAGGATCACAGATACG. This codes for CASSFRDRITDT. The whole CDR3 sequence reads CASSFRDRITDTQYF.

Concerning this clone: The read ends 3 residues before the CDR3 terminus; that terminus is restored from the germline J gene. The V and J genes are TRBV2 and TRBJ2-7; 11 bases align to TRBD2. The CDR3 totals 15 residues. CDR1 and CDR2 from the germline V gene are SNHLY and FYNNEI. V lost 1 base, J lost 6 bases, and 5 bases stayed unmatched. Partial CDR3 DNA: TGTGCCAGCAGTGAAGAGCTAGCGGGAGGTAGCGAG. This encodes CASSEELAGGSE. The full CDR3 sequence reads CASSEELAGGSEQYF.

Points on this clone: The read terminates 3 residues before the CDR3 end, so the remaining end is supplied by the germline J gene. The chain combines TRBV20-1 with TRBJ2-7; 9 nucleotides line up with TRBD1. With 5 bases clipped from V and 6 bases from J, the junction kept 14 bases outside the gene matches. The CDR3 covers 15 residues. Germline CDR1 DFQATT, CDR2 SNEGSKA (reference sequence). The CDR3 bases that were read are TGCAGTGCTGAGCATCCCCGGACAGGGGTGGGCGAG. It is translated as CSAEHPRTGVGE. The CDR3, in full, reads CSAEHPRTGVGEQYF.